This TCR beta chain was captured in a study of blood T cell repertoires in COVID-19. Study-wide background: Acute and convalescent COVID-19 specimens originated in the United States, Italy and Spain. T cells, B-cell-depleted T cells, or PBMCs supplied cDNA or gDNA.

In the study's own analysis: For nucleated cells, counts were estimated from reference gene primer amplification. The table came from immunoSEQ multiplex PCR; TCRdb's copy has only in-frame clones and leaves some out. That table gives V, J and clone size, and the DNA gave D and trimming. The data contain about 130,000 clones, 75% to 85% of them singletons. The CDR3 is 14 residues long. V dropped 5 bases and J dropped 6; count of bases not matched to a gene: 4. From germline, CDR1 is SGHVS and CDR2 FQNEAQ. The sequence derives from a woman between 50 and 59 years old with acute or convalescent COVID-19. The material sequenced was peripheral blood. The chain joins TRBV7-8 to TRBJ1-5; 10 bases align to TRBD1. CDR3 protein: CASSHDRGPQPQHF. Here the CDR3 DNA reads TGTGCCAGCAGCCACGACAGGGGGCCTCAGCCCCAGCATTTT.